This T cell receptor beta chain was sequenced for a study of shared clonotypes between healthy human individuals (dated by TCRdb to the early 2020s). About the study as a whole: The cohort comprised two women and three men aged 18 to 49 years. Per donor, three plates each were used for CD4 naive and CD4 memory, two for CD8 naive, and one for CD8 memory. The study deeply sequenced blood TCR repertoires of about 5 healthy adults to estimate repertoire size and the extent of clonotype sharing between individuals. Different laboratories and diverse techniques were used to prepare libraries and sequence TCR repertoires, to increase sequencing depth and limit assay-specific biases. Between about 0.85 and 10 billion PBMCs per donor were obtained by leukapheresis. The paper as a whole reports these results and caveats: Clonotypes shared by all four sorted-subset donors showed higher generation probabilities than non-shared clonotypes. Larger estimated clonotype richness was generally found for naive subsets than for memory subsets. Because the study included a small number of donors, the genetic and exposure-history diversity represented was limited. Pairwise subsampling indicated that sequencing depth was expected to affect the degree of clonotype sharing among donors. Rarefaction of sorted-subset datasets indicated incomplete sequencing despite the large sequencing depth. Only blood was sampled, and tissue TCR repertoires likely differ from those in blood. Sharing across four donors was observed for roughly 5% of naive CD4, less than 4% of naive CD8, roughly 2.4% of memory CD4, and about 0.39% of memory CD8 clonotypes.

For the CD8 naive samples, CD45RO-negative cells were positively selected for CCR7, yielding a CD45RA+CCR7+ population from which TemRA cells were excluded. The donors were healthy, HIV-negative adults who had no recently reported acute infections or vaccinations. All donors were Caucasian adults living in Nashville, Tennessee, USA. Blood was collected by leukapheresis, and PBMCs were isolated by Ficoll-Histopaque density gradient centrifugation and then cryopreserved in liquid nitrogen vapor phase. Purity and quantity of every magnetically sorted T cell population were checked by analytical flow cytometry. Genomic DNA was isolated from each sorted fraction and quantified by UV absorbance on a Nanodrop 2000c. From the cysteine through the phenylalanine, the CDR3 covers 16 amino acids. The read is trimmed to its CDR3 DNA, 48 bases read in frame from base 1. V drops 6 bases and J drops 3 bases, leaving 20 bases in between. CDR1 LNHDA and CDR2 SQIVND were looked up in the germline V gene (reference sequence).

TCR CDR3 regions were amplified from genomic DNA by multiplex PCR using the deep immunoSEQ assay. For each cell subset, the extracted genomic DNA was distributed evenly across all wells of several immunoSEQ 96-well plates, and each plate served as one replicate. For sorted subsets, approximately 200 ng of genomic DNA, equivalent to some 33,000 T cell genomes, went into each replicate PCR. Purified libraries were measured with a Qubit 3.0 fluorometer, size-checked on a Bioanalyzer 2100, and measured again with the KAPA Library Quantification kit. Every immunoSEQ 96-well plate was sequenced on a dedicated single-read 150-cycle Illumina NextSeq 550 flow cell. In the source study's methods: Because only junctional sequences without quality scores were contained in the immunoSEQ output, filtering matching that applied to full-length reads could not be performed. Sequences were annotated with PyIR, a Python wrapper for IgBLAST v1.9, and V/J genes and CDR3 were assigned using IMGT germline references. Reads with weak V/J assignments (E-value above 1e-6), missing CDR3, stop codons, out-of-frame junctions, or ambiguous translated residues were removed. V3J clonotypes were defined as sequences sharing the same inferred V gene, J gene, and CDR3 amino acid sequence. The percentage overlap between two repertoires was calculated by dividing the number of shared unique clonotypes by the size of the smaller repertoire. RTK rarefaction, the Chao1 estimator, and Recon v2.1 estimates of unobserved clonotypes were used to assess repertoire richness. For all TCRbeta clonotypes obtained by the gDNA method from a few donors, generation probabilities were computed with OLGA. As stored in TCRdb, this immuneACCESS dataset retains in-frame rearrangements with V and J assigned. A fraction of the clones does not appear; measured against another copy, unresolved V genes explain less than half of the discrepancy, and the remainder lacks a known reason. V, J and clone size are those of that table, while D and trimming were read from the DNA. The sample has approximately 1.9 million clones on record, approximately 92% of them singletons. Together, the top ten hold around 1.8% of the sample.

This clone was seen only a few times. The antigen it recognizes is unknown. Base qualities are not recorded, but no much larger clone differs from it by a single base. The sequence was obtained from a man younger than 30 in good health. Some clones in this sample may be carry-over from other donors' samples. The V and J genes are TRBV19 and TRBJ1-1, and possibly TRBD1, on 5 matching bases. The specimen was naive CD8+ T cells from PBMCs. In the paper's terms, the cell subset or site label means: CD45RA+CCR7+. In nucleotides, the sequence is TGTGCCAGTAGGAACATCCGCCTGGGGGGGGACACTGAAGCTTTCTTT. Its coded protein is CASRNIRLGGDTEAFF.